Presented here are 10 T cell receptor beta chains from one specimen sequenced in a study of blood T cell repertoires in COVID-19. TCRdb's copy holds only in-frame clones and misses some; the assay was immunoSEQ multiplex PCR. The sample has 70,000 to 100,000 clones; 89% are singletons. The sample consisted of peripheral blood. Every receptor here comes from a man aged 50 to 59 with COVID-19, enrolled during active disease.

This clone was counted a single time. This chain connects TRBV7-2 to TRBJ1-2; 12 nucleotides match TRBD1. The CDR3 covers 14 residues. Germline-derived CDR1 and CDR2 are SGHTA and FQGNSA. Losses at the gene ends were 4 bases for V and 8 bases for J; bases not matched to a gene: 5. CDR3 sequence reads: CASSYRDRGRGYTF. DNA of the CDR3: TGTGCCAGCAGCTATAGGGACAGGGGGCGAGGCTACACCTTC.

CDR3 in amino acids: CASGGGIPKLFF. Written as DNA, the CDR3 is TGCGCCAGCGGTGGAGGGATCCCAAAACTGTTTTTT. The chain is built from TRBV10-1 and TRBJ1-4; D gene uncertain. The CDR3 extends over 12 amino acids. The germline gives CDR1 WNHNN, CDR2 SYGVQD (reference sequence). Trimming took off 8 bases at V and 10 bases at J, with 14 bases between the two ends.

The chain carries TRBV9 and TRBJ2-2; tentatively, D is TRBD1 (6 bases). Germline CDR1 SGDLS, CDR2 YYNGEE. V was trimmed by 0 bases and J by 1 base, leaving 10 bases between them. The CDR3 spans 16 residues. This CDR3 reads CASSVGWGQNTGELFF. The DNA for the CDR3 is TGTGCCAGCAGCGTAGGGTGGGGGCAGAACACCGGGGAGCTGTTTTTT.

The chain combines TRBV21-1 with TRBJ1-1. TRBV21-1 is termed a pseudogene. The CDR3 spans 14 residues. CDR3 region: CASSKDVSNTEAFF. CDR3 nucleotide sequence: TGTGCCAGCAGCAAAGATGTGAGTAACACTGAAGCTTTCTTT.

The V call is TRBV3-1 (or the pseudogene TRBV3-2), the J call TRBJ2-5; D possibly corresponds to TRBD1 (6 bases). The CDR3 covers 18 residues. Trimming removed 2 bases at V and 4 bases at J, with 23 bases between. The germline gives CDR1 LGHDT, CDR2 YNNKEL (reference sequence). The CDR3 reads CASSQQRGKRPPGETQYF. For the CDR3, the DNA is TGTGCCAGCAGCCAACAGAGGGGGAAAAGGCCCCCGGGAGAGACCCAGTACTTC.

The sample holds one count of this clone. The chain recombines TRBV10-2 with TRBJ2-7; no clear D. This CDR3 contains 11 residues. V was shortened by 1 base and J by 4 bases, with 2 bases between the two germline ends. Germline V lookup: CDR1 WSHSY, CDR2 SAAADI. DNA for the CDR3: TGCGCCAGCAGTGAGTTATACGAGCAGTACTTC. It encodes CASSELYEQYF.

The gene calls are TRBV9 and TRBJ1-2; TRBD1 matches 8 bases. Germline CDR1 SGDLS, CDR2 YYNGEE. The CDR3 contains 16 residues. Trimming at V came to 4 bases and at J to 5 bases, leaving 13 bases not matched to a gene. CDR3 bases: TGTGCCAGCAGCTCCATCGGACAGGGTCTGGGGTATGGCTACACCTTC. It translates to CASSSIGQGLGYGYTF.

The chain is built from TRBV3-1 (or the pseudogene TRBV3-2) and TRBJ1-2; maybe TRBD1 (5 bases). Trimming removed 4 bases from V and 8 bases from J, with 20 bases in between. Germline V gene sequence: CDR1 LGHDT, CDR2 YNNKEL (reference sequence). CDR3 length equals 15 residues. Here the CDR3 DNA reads TGTGCCAGCAGCCCACTTGGGGCGGGGGAAAGGGGCTACACCTTC. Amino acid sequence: CASSPLGAGERGYTF.

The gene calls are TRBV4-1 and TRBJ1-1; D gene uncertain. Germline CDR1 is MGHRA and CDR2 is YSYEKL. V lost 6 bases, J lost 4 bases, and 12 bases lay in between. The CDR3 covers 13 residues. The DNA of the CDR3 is TGCGCCAGCAGGAGGGAGGGAGGCACTGAAGCTTTCTTT. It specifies CASRREGGTEAFF.

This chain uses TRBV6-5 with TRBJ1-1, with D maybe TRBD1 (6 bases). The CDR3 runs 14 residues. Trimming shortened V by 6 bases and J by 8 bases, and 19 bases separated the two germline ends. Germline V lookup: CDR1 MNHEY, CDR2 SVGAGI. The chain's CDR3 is CASSPVRGGSEAFF. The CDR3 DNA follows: TGTGCCAGCAGCCCCGTACGTGGGGGCTCCGAAGCTTTCTTT.